The clone carrying this T cell receptor beta chain has at least ten counts. These data come from a study of identical twins. The V gene lost 4 bases and the J gene lost 4 bases, with 14 bases spanning the gap. The CDR3 runs 14 residues. Germline lookup yields CDR1 SGHRS and CDR2 YFSETQ. TCRdb reanalysed the 5' RACE reads using MiXCR and keeps one entry per CDR3 protein. The sample records approximately 600,000 distinct CDR3 sequences, about 7% being singletons. These data were also reused for a study on yellow fever vaccine responses in identical twins.

This TCR derives from a young woman in good health. The gene calls are TRBV5-1 and TRBJ1-2; D might be TRBD1 (6 bases). Sequencing was carried out using PBMCs. The CDR3 sequence is CASSTWTDSYGYTF. The CDR3 DNA is TGCGCCAGCAGCACCTGGACAGATAGCTATGGCTACACCTTC.